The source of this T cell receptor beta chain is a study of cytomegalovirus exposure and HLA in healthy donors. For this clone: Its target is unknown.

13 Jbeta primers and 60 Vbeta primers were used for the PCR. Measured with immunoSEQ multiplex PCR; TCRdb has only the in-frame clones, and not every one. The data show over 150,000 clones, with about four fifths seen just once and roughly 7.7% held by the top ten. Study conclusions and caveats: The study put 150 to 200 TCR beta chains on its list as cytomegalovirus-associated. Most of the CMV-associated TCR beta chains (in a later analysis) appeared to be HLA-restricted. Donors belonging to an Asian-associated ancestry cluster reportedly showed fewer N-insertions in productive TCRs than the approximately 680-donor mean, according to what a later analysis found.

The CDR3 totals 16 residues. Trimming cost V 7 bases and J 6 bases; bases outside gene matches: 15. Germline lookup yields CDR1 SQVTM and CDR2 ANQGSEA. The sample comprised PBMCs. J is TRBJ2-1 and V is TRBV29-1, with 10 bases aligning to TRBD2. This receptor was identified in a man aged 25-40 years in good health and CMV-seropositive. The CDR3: CSAASSGGPLANEQFF. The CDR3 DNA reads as TGCAGCGCCGCCAGTAGCGGGGGGCCACTTGCCAATGAGCAGTTCTTC.